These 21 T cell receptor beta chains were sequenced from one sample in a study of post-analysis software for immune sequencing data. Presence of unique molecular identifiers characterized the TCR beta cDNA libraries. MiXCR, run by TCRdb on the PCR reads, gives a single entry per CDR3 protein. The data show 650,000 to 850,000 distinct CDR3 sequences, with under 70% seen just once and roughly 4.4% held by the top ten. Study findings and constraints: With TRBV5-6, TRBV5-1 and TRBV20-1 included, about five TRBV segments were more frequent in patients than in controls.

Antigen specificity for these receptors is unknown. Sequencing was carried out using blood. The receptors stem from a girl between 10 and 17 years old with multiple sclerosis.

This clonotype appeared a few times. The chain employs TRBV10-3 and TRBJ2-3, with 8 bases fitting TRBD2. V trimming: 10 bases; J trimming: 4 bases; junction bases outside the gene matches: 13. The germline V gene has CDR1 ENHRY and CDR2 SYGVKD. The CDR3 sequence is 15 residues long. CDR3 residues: CATGAPAGVPDTQYF. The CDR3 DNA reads TGTGCCACGGGTGCTCCAGCGGGAGTCCCAGATACGCAGTATTTT.

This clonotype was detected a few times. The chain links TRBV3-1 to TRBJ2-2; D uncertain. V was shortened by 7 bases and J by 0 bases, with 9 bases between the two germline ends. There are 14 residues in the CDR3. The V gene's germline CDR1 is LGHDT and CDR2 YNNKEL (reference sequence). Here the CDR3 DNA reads TGTGCCAGCAAAGTCGTAGCGAACACCGGGGAGCTGTTTTTT. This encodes CASKVVANTGELFF.

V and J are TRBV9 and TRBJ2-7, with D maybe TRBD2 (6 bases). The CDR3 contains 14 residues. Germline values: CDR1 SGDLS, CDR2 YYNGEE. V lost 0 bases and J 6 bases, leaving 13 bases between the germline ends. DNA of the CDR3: TGTGCCAGCAGCGTAGATCAGGGAGCGGGCGAGCAGTACTTC. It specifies CASSVDQGAGEQYF.

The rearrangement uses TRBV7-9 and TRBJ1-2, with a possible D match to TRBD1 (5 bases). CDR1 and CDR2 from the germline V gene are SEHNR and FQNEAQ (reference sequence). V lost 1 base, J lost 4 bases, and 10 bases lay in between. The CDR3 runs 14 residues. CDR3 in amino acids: CASSLEYGTYGYTF. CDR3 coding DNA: TGTGCCAGCAGCTTAGAGTATGGGACCTATGGCTACACCTTC.

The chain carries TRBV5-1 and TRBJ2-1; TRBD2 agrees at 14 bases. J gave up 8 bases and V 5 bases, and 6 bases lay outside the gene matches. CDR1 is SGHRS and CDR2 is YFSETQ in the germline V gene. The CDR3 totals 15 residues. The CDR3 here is CASSWTSGRPYEQFF. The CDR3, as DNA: TGCGCCAGCAGTTGGACTAGCGGGAGGCCATATGAGCAGTTCTTC.

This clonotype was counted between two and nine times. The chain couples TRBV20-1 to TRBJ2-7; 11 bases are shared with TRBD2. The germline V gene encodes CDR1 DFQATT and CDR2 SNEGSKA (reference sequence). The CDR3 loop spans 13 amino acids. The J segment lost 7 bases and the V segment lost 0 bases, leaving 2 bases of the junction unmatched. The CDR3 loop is CSARDSGRGEQYF. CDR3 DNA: TGCAGTGCTAGAGATAGCGGGAGGGGTGAGCAGTACTTC.

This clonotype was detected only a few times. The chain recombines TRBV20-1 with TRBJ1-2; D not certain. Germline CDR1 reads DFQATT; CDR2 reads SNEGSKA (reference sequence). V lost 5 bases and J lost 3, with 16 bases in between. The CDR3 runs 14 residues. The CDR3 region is CSAPNLREDYGYTF. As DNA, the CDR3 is TGCAGTGCTCCGAACTTAAGGGAGGACTATGGCTACACCTTC.

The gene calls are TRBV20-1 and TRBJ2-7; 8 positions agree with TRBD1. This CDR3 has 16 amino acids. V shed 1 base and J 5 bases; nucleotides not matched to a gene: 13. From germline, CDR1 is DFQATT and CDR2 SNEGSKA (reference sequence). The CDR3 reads CSARVPGTGDVNEQYF. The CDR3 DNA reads TGCAGTGCTAGAGTCCCCGGGACAGGTGACGTAAACGAGCAGTACTTC.

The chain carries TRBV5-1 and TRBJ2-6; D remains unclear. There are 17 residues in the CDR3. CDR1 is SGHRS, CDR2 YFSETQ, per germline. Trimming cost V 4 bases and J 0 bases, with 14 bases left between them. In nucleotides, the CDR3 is TGCGCCAGCAGCGCCCGATTAAGAGTCTCTGGGGCCAACGTCCTGACTTTC. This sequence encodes CASSARLRVSGANVLTF.

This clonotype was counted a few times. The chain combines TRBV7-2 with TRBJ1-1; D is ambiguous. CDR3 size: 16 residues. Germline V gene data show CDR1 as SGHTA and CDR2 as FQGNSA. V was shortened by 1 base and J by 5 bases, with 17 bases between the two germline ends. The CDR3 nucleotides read TGTGCCAGCAGCTTAGAATCGTGGTCCGTGGGGACTGAAGCTTTCTTT. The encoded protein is CASSLESWSVGTEAFF.

The CDR3 DNA sequence: TGTGCCAGCAGCTTAGCCTGGGAGACGGACAGACTTGGCTACACCTTC. Protein: CASSLAWETDRLGYTF. The genes are TRBV7-9 and TRBJ1-2; tentative D call: TRBD1 (6 bases). The V gene's germline CDR1 is SEHNR and CDR2 FQNEAQ (reference sequence). Trimming stripped 0 bases from V and 7 bases from J, with 18 bases between. The CDR3 contains 16 residues.

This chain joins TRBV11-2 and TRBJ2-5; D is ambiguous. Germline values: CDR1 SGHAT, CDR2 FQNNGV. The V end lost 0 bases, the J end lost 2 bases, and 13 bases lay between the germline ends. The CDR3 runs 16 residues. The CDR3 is CASSLDLSRLQETQYF. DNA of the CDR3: TGTGCCAGCAGCTTAGATCTAAGTAGGCTACAAGAGACCCAGTACTTC.

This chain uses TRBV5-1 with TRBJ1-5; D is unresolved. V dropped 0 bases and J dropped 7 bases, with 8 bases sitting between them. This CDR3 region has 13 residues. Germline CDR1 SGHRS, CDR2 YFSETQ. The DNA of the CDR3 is TGCGCCAGCAGCTTGGACGGTATCCAGCCCCAGCATTTT. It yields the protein CASSLDGIQPQHF.

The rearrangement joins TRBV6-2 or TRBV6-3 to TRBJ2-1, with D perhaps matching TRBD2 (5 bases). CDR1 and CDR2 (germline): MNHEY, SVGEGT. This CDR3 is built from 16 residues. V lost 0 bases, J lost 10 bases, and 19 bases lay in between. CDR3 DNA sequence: TGTGCCAGCAGTTACTCGATGAGCGGAGACACCTACGAGCAGTTCTTC. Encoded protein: CASSYSMSGDTYEQFF.

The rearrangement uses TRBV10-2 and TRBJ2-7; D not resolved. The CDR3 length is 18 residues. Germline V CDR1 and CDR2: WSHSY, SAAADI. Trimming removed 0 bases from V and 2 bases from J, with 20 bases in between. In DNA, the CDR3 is TGCGCCAGCAGTGAGTCGCCGGGCCCAACCTACTCTGCCTACGAGCAGTACTTC. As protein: CASSESPGPTYSAYEQYF.

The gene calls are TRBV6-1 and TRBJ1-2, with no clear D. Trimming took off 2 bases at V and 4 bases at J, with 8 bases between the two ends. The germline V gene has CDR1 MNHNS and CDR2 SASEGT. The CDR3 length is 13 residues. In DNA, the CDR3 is TGTGCCAGCAGTGAATGGACGGGCTATGGCTACACCTTC. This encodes CASSEWTGYGYTF.

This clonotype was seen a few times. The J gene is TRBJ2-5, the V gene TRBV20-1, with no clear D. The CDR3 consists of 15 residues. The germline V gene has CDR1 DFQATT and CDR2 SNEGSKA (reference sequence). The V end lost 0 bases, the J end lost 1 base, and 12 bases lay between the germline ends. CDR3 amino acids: CSARDPTAPQETQYF. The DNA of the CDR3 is TGCAGTGCTAGAGATCCTACAGCTCCCCAAGAGACCCAGTACTTC.

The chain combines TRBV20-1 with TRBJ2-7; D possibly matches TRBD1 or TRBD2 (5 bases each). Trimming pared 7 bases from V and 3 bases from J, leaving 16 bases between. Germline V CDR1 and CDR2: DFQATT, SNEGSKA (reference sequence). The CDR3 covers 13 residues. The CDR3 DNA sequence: TGCAGTGTCTCAAGGGGAGAGGGCTACGAGCAGTACTTC. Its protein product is CSVSRGEGYEQYF.

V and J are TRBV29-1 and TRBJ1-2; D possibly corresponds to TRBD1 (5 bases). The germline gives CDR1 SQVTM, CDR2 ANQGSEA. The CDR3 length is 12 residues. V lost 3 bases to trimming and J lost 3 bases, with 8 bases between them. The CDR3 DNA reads TGCAGCGTTGAGGGGGTTGACTATGGCTACACCTTC. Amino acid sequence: CSVEGVDYGYTF.

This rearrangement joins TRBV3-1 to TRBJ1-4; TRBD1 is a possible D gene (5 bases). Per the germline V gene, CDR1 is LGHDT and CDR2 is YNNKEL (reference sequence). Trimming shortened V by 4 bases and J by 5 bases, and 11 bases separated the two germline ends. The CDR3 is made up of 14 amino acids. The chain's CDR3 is CASSPEQDNEKLFF. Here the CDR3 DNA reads TGTGCCAGCAGCCCGGAACAGGACAATGAAAAACTGTTTTTT. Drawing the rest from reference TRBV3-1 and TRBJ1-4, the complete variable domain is DTAVSQTPKYLVTQMGNDKSIKCEQNLGHDTMYWYKQDSKKFLKIMFSYNNKELIINETVPNRFSPKSPDKAHLNLHINSLELGDSAVYFCASSPEQDNEKLFFGSGTQLSVL.

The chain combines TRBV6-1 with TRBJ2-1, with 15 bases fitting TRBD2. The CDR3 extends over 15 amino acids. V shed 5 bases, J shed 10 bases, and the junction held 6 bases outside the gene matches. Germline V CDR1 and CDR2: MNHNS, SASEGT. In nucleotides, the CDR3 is TGTGCCAGCAGTCTGGGACTAGCGGGAGGAAGAGAGCAGTTCTTC. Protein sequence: CASSLGLAGGREQFF.